Shown below are 13 T cell receptor beta chains from a single sample sequenced in a study of blood T cells in healthy people across ages. Combining a sample-barcoded 5' primer with a J-beta primer mix, a second PCR ran for roughly 7 to 12 cycles. TCRdb re-called the 5' RACE reads through MiXCR, storing one row per CDR3 protein. The data show about 650,000 distinct CDR3 sequences, with roughly 30% seen just once and about 16% held by the top ten. Sequencing input: blood. These receptor sequences come from a woman older than 75 in good health.

The genes are TRBV29-1 and TRBJ1-2; perhaps TRBD1 as D (5 bases). V lost 6 bases to trimming and J lost 4 bases, with 24 bases between them. CDR1 is SQVTM, CDR2 ANQGSEA, per germline. The CDR3 spans 16 residues. The CDR3 sequence is CSVYGVQGSVGYGYTF. The CDR3, as DNA: TGCAGCGTCTATGGCGTTCAGGGATCGGTCGGCTATGGCTACACCTTC.

This clonotype was detected many times. The J gene is TRBJ2-7, the V gene TRBV30; D is undetermined. V lost 0 bases and J lost 6, with 6 bases in between. Germline V CDR1 and CDR2: GTSNPN, SVGIG (reference sequence). The CDR3 is 11 residues long. CDR3 in amino acids: CAWSVTGEQYF. The DNA of the CDR3 is TGTGCCTGGAGTGTAACGGGCGAGCAGTACTTC. Filled out from reference TRBV30 and TRBJ2-7, the complete variable domain reads SQTIHQWPATLVQPVGSPLSLECTVEGTSNPNLYWYRQAAGRGLQLLFYSVGIGQISSEVPQNLSASRPQDRQFILSSKKLLLSDSGFYLCAWSVTGEQYFGPGTRLTVT.

This clonotype occurred many times. The chain recombines TRBV6-2 or TRBV6-3 with TRBJ2-3; 9 bases match TRBD1. The length of the CDR3 is 16 residues. The germline gives CDR1 MNHEY, CDR2 SVGEGT. The trim removed 4 bases at V and 2 bases at J, leaving 7 bases unmatched. DNA of the CDR3: TGTGCCAGCAGTTTTGGGACAGGGTCCTTCACAGATACGCAGTATTTT. Translation: CASSFGTGSFTDTQYF.

This sequence joins TRBV12-3 or TRBV12-4 and TRBJ1-4, with 11 bases aligning to TRBD1. Germline trimming cut 0 bases from V and 4 bases from J; bases unmatched to any gene: 16. CDR3 size: 21 residues. CDR3 region: CASSLARGTGGRMPHNEKLFF. Written as DNA, the CDR3 is TGTGCCAGCAGTTTAGCGCGGGGGACAGGGGGACGCATGCCTCATAATGAAAAACTGTTTTTT.

V gene TRBV6-5 combines with J gene TRBJ2-2; TRBD1 might be the D (5 bases). V lost 1 base, J lost 0 bases, and 6 bases lay in between. This CDR3 is 15 amino acids long. The germline V gene has CDR1 MNHEY and CDR2 SVGAGI. The CDR3 loop is CASSYWTPNTGELFF. The CDR3 DNA reads TGTGCCAGCAGTTACTGGACACCGAACACCGGGGAGCTGTTTTTT.

Ten or more counts support this clonotype. The chain has TRBV4-2 and TRBJ1-5, with D perhaps matching TRBD1 (6 bases). Per germline, CDR1 LGHNA and CDR2 YNFKEQ. Deletions cut 3 bases from V and 0 bases from J, with 12 bases between. This CDR3 has 16 residues. The CDR3 bases are TGTGCCAGCAGCCAGCGGGACACGAATAGCAATCAGCCCCAGCATTTT. Protein product: CASSQRDTNSNQPQHF.

Concerning this clonotype: One junction end does not reproduce the germline sequence, and a read error may be involved. The chain employs TRBV7-2 and TRBJ2-5; 8 nucleotides match TRBD2. CDR1 is SGHTA and CDR2 is FQGNSA in the germline V gene. The CDR3 length is 16 residues. CDR3 DNA sequence: TGTGCCAGCAGCCCTCAGTGGCGGGGGGTGGGTGAGATCCAGTACTTC. Protein: CASSPQWRGVGEIQYF.

As DNA, the CDR3 is TGCAGTGCTCACGGGAGGGCCGGATTGAATGAGCAGTTCTTC. Translation gives CSAHGRAGLNEQFF. The chain couples TRBV20-1 to TRBJ2-1, with TRBD2 matching 8 bases. Per the germline V gene, CDR1 is DFQATT and CDR2 is SNEGSKA (reference sequence). V shed 5 bases, J shed 7 bases, and the junction held 10 bases outside the gene matches. This CDR3 region has 14 residues.

This clonotype was seen repeatedly, ten times or more. V and J are TRBV11-1 and TRBJ2-1; the D is unclear. Germline V gene lookup returns CDR1 SGHAT and CDR2 FQDESV (reference sequence). The CDR3 has 13 amino acids. The ends were cut back, 5 bases at V and 7 bases at J, with 12 bases in the middle. CDR3 sequence reads: CASSATRWNEQFF. CDR3 DNA: TGTGCCAGCAGCGCAACCAGGTGGAATGAGCAGTTCTTC.

This clonotype turned up a few times. Given a much more abundant clone one base away, this may be a read error. The chain couples TRBV12-3 or TRBV12-4 to TRBJ2-1; 8 nucleotides align to TRBD1. The length of the CDR3 is 16 residues. DNA for the CDR3: TGTGCCAGCAGCCACGGGGACAGGACCCTTTACAATAAGCAGTTCTTC. This sequence encodes CASSHGDRTLYNKQFF.

This clonotype was observed a few times. A much larger clone lies one base from this, so it may be a read error. This chain uses TRBV10-3 with TRBJ2-7, with D perhaps matching TRBD2 (5 bases). From germline, CDR1 is ENHRY and CDR2 SYGVKD. Trimming removed 6 bases from V and 2 bases from J, with 11 bases in between. The CDR3 is 13 amino acids. The CDR3 DNA follows: TGTGCCATCAGGGCAGCGACTACCTACGAGCAGTACTTC. This sequence encodes CAIRAATTYEQYF.

The chain joins TRBV21-1 to TRBJ2-7; the table's TRBD1 call for D was not verified on the DNA. TRBJ2-5 explains the end of the DNA better; the J call may be wrong. TRBV21-1 counts as a pseudogene. This CDR3 comprises 13 residues. The DNA for the CDR3 is TGTGCCAGCAGCCCGTACAGGGAACAGACCCAGTACTTC. The encoded protein is CASSPYREQTQYF.

This clonotype was detected once. This may arise from a read error, as a much more abundant clone is one base away. The J gene is TRBJ2-1, the V gene TRBV20-1; 8 bases agree with TRBD1. Losses at the gene ends were 0 bases for V and 13 bases for J; bases not matched to a gene: 11. Germline V gene sequence: CDR1 DFQATT, CDR2 SNEGSKA (reference sequence). This CDR3 spans 14 amino acids. CDR3: CSARDSRGQETQFF. CDR3 nucleotide sequence: TGCAGTGCTAGAGATTCCAGGGGACAGGAGACCCAGTTCTTC.